The 29 T cell receptor beta chains below all came from one sample that was sequenced in a study of T cell responses to AZD1222 COVID-19 vaccine. Clones were read by immunoSEQ multiplex PCR, and TCRdb kept only the in-frame ones, dropping some. Of 99,000 or so clones in the sample, more than 75% were seen once. The sequences come from peripheral blood, collected on day 0 of AZD1222 vaccination. These receptors were collected from an adult in good health.

The V and J genes are TRBV5-1 and TRBJ2-1, with no clear D. V dropped 4 bases and J dropped 8 bases, with 22 bases sitting between them. Germline CDR1 reads SGHRS; CDR2 reads YFSETQ. The CDR3 totals 16 residues. The CDR3 DNA is TGCGCCAGCAGCCCCCCCTCTAGTCTTGTCGTGGATGAGCAGTTCTTC. Translated: CASSPPSSLVVDEQFF.

This chain links TRBV3-1 (or the pseudogene TRBV3-2) with TRBJ1-1; 7 nucleotides match TRBD1. The trim removed 3 bases at V and 8 bases at J, leaving 6 bases unmatched. CDR1 and CDR2 from the germline V gene are LGHDT and YNNKEL (reference sequence). This CDR3 has 13 residues. The CDR3 reads CASSHRQGLEAFF. CDR3 nucleotide sequence: TGTGCCAGCAGCCATCGACAGGGCCTGGAAGCTTTCTTT.

The CDR3 DNA follows: TGTGCCAGCAGCCCTTGGGGGACAGGGCCTCTCACCTTC. Protein: CASSPWGTGPLTF. The chain is built from TRBV11-2 and TRBJ1-2; 9 bases line up with TRBD1. Per the germline V gene, CDR1 is SGHAT and CDR2 is FQNNGV. This CDR3 has 13 residues. V trimming: 5 bases; J trimming: 13 bases; junction bases outside the gene matches: 11.

This rearrangement joins TRBV2 to TRBJ1-5; D is undetermined. The CDR3 spans 15 residues. CDR1 SNHLY and CDR2 FYNNEI come from the germline V gene. V was cut by 7 bases and J by 1 base, with 14 bases left in between. CDR3 in DNA: TGTGCCAGCACGGCGCAACTGGGCAGCAATCAGCCCCAGCATTTT. This translates into CASTAQLGSNQPQHF.

The gene calls are TRBV2 and TRBJ1-5, with 8 bases matching TRBD1. This CDR3 has 14 amino acids. Germline V lookup: CDR1 SNHLY, CDR2 FYNNEI. The V gene end was trimmed by 4 bases and the J gene end by 4 bases; junction bases not matched to a gene: 3. This chain's CDR3 is CASSGGTGNQPQHF. Here the CDR3 DNA reads TGTGCCAGCAGTGGAGGGACAGGAAATCAGCCCCAGCATTTT.

The V gene is TRBV29-1, the J gene TRBJ2-5; D may match TRBD1 or TRBD2 (5 bases each). V was trimmed by 7 bases and J by 4 bases, leaving 19 bases between them. The CDR3 has 14 amino acids. The germline CDR1 and CDR2 sequences are SQVTM and ANQGSEA. The CDR3, as DNA: TGCAGCGGGGTGAGCGGAGAGGGGCGAGAGACCCAGTACTTC. Its translation is CSGVSGEGRETQYF.

This clone came up once. The gene calls are TRBV7-2 and TRBJ2-7; D call uncertain. The V end was cut by 1 base, the J end by 0 bases, with 10 bases between. The CDR3 spans 15 residues. The germline V gene encodes CDR1 SGHTA and CDR2 FQGNSA. DNA for the CDR3: TGTGCCAGCAGCTTAGTCGCGGATAGCTCCTACGAGCAGTACTTC. Translated, it gives CASSLVADSSYEQYF.

The rearrangement uses TRBV12-3 or TRBV12-4 and TRBJ2-1; TRBD2 aligns across 7 bases. V lost 10 bases to trimming and J lost 12 bases; unmatched junction nucleotides: 12. CDR3 size: 12 residues. CDR3 DNA sequence: TGTGCCATCACTTGGCAAGGGGAGGGGCAGTTCTTC. Protein product: CAITWQGEGQFF.

The rearrangement uses TRBV9 and TRBJ2-7; 11 bases agree with TRBD2. Germline loops: CDR1 SGDLS, CDR2 YYNGEE. V trimming: 0 bases; J trimming: 3 bases; junction bases outside the gene matches: 5. The CDR3 extends over 16 amino acids. The CDR3 DNA sequence: TGTGCCAGCAGCGTAGTGAGTAGCGGGAGGGGCTACGAGCAGTACTTC. This encodes CASSVVSSGRGYEQYF.

Only a few counts were recorded for this clone. The chain links TRBV19 to TRBJ1-5; D remains ambiguous. The CDR3 is 14 residues long. Trimming left V 5 bases short and J 6 bases short, with 14 bases between. Germline CDR1 and CDR2: LNHDA and SQIVND (reference sequence). The CDR3 loop reads CASSPVLGVQPQHF. CDR3 bases: TGTGCCAGTAGTCCGGTCCTTGGGGTTCAGCCCCAGCATTTT. The variable domain in full, completed from reference TRBV19 and TRBJ1-5, reads DGGITQSPKYLFRKEGQNVTLSCEQNLNHDAMYWYRQDPGQGLRLIYYSQIVNDFQKGDIAEGYSVSREKKESFPLTVTSAQKNPTAFYLCASSPVLGVQPQHFGDGTRLSIL.

V usage is TRBV5-4 and J usage is TRBJ2-1; 12 bases match TRBD2. The CDR3 extends over 16 amino acids. V trimming: 4 bases; J trimming: 8 bases; junction bases outside the gene matches: 10. From germline, CDR1 is SGHNT and CDR2 YYREEE (reference sequence). Written as DNA, the CDR3 is TGTGCCAGCAGCCCCCGGACTAGCGGGACGAGGGATGAGCAGTTCTTC. Amino acids: CASSPRTSGTRDEQFF.

The chain is built from TRBV19 and TRBJ2-3; 7 nucleotides line up with TRBD2. Germline-derived CDR1 and CDR2 are LNHDA and SQIVND (reference sequence). The CDR3 is 16 amino acids. The trim removed 3 bases at V and 2 bases at J, leaving 8 bases unmatched. The chain's CDR3 is CASSILASGNTDTQYF. CDR3 sequence (DNA): TGTGCCAGTAGTATTTTGGCTAGCGGAAACACAGATACGCAGTATTTT.

The rearrangement uses TRBV10-2 and TRBJ2-1; D is unresolved. Germline CDR1 WSHSY, CDR2 SAAADI. Trimming pared 10 bases from V and 4 bases from J, leaving 8 bases between. This CDR3 has 11 amino acids. The CDR3 DNA reads TGCGCCACGGACGGGTACAATGAGCAGTTCTTC. Translating it yields CATDGYNEQFF.

V is TRBV28 and J is TRBJ2-3, with D possibly being TRBD1 (6 bases). From germline, CDR1 is MDHEN and CDR2 SYDVKM. Deletions cut 4 bases from V and 4 bases from J, with 30 bases between. CDR3 length equals 20 residues. The CDR3 bases are TGTGCCAGCAGTTCCCGTACATACTCCCGACAGGACGTTACGCCAGATACGCAGTATTTT. Protein sequence: CASSSRTYSRQDVTPDTQYF.

The rearrangement joins TRBV28 to TRBJ1-2, with D possibly being TRBD1 (5 bases). V was shortened by 5 bases and J by 4 bases, with 8 bases between the two germline ends. The CDR3 is 12 residues long. CDR1 and CDR2 (germline): MDHEN, SYDVKM. DNA of the CDR3: TGTGCCAGCAGTACTCAGGGCTATGGCTACACCTTC. It encodes CASSTQGYGYTF.

CDR3 residues: CASSELGVYNEQFF. The DNA of the CDR3 is TGTGCCAGCAGCGAGTTGGGGGTATACAATGAGCAGTTCTTC. This chain uses TRBV27 with TRBJ2-1, with D possibly being TRBD1 or TRBD2 (5 bases each). The V and J ends lost 6 bases and 4 bases respectively, with 13 bases between them. Germline V gene data show CDR1 as MNHEY and CDR2 as SMNVEV (reference sequence). CDR3 length: 14 residues.

J is TRBJ1-1 and V is TRBV6-5; unclear D gene. Germline V gene sequence: CDR1 MNHEY, CDR2 SVGAGI. Trimming took 6 bases from V and 4 from J, leaving 12 bases between them. The CDR3 loop spans 13 amino acids. The CDR3 region is CASSASGSTEAFF. The DNA of the CDR3 is TGTGCCAGCAGCGCGAGTGGGTCCACTGAAGCTTTCTTT.

This clone was found a few times. The V call is TRBV7-9, the J call TRBJ1-4; D not resolved. Germline loops: CDR1 SEHNR, CDR2 FQNEAQ (reference sequence). The CDR3 length is 15 residues. Trimming left V 5 bases short and J 8 bases short, with 18 bases between. The CDR3 here is CASSPTGRFGEKLFF. CDR3 DNA: TGTGCCAGCAGCCCTACTGGCAGGTTTGGGGAAAAACTGTTTTTT.

The rearrangement links TRBV6-5 to TRBJ2-1; D tentatively reads TRBD1 or TRBD2 (5 bases each). Germline V gives CDR1 MNHEY, CDR2 SVGAGI. This CDR3 has 16 amino acids. Deletions cut 0 bases from V and 6 bases from J, with 15 bases between. CDR3 residues: CASSYSGLGDPNEQFF. CDR3 DNA: TGTGCCAGCAGTTACTCGGGGCTTGGGGACCCCAATGAGCAGTTCTTC.

V usage is TRBV9 and J usage is TRBJ2-5, with D possibly being TRBD1 or TRBD2 (5 bases each). Looked up from germline, CDR1 is SGDLS and CDR2 is YYNGEE. Trimming pared 4 bases from V and 4 bases from J, leaving 20 bases between. This CDR3 is built from 16 residues. The CDR3 sequence is CASSPSVGTISETQYF. The CDR3, as DNA: TGTGCCAGCAGCCCGTCCGTGGGGACGATTTCAGAGACCCAGTACTTC.

The rearrangement uses TRBV27 and TRBJ2-1; 16 bases fit TRBD2. The CDR3 contains 17 residues. The germline gives CDR1 MNHEY, CDR2 SMNVEV (reference sequence). V lost 7 bases to trimming and J lost 9 bases; unmatched junction nucleotides: 12. CDR3 sequence reads: CASTLGGTSGRESEQFF. DNA for the CDR3: TGTGCCAGCACCCTTGGAGGGACTAGCGGGAGGGAAAGTGAGCAGTTCTTC.

This clone was recorded once. The chain has TRBV27 and TRBJ1-5; D remains unclear. V shed 0 bases and J shed 0 bases, with 21 bases lying between them. The CDR3 runs 20 residues. The germline V gene encodes CDR1 MNHEY and CDR2 SMNVEV (reference sequence). Written as DNA, the CDR3 is TGTGCCAGCAGTTTATCAGGTCTCTTCCCATCCCCCCGTAGCAATCAGCCCCAGCATTTT. The encoded protein is CASSLSGLFPSPRSNQPQHF.

This clone was seen a single time. The rearrangement joins TRBV9 to TRBJ1-1; 7 nucleotides align to TRBD1. Germline V gene data show CDR1 as SGDLS and CDR2 as YYNGEE. This CDR3 is 15 amino acids long. The V segment lost 0 bases and the J segment 0 bases; nucleotides outside the gene matches: 2. The CDR3 DNA reads TGTGCCAGCAGCGTAGTCGGGACAGTGAACACTGAAGCTTTCTTT. Residues: CASSVVGTVNTEAFF.

In its sample, this clone was seen a few times. The rearrangement uses TRBV14 and TRBJ2-2; unclear D gene. Trimming pared 0 bases from V and 0 bases from J, leaving 11 bases between. Per germline, CDR1 SGHDN and CDR2 FVKESK. This CDR3 is built from 17 residues. The CDR3 coding sequence is TGTGCCAGCAGCCAAGATGGCGGTTACACGAACACCGGGGAGCTGTTTTTT. Translating it yields CASSQDGGYTNTGELFF. Looking up the rest from reference TRBV14 and TRBJ2-2 gives the full variable domain: EAGVTQFPSHSVIEKGQTVTLRCDPISGHDNLYWYRRVMGKEIKFLLHFVKESKQDESGMPNNRFLAERTGGTYSTLKVQPAELEDSGVYFCASSQDGGYTNTGELFFGEGSRLTVL.

The CDR3 region is CASSIQGYEETQYF. Here the CDR3 DNA reads TGTGCCAGTAGTATACAGGGGTATGAAGAGACCCAGTACTTC. The chain is built from TRBV19 and TRBJ2-5, with D maybe TRBD1 (6 bases). V lost 2 bases and J 3 bases, leaving 10 bases between the germline ends. CDR1 LNHDA and CDR2 SQIVND come from the germline V gene (reference sequence). The length of the CDR3 is 14 residues.

This chain connects TRBV29-1 to TRBJ2-3; 10 bases are a match to TRBD2. Germline CDR1 SQVTM, CDR2 ANQGSEA. This CDR3 is built from 13 residues. Trimming at V came to 8 bases and at J to 1 base, leaving 3 bases not matched to a gene. The DNA for the CDR3 is TGCAGCCTAAGCGGGAGGGGCACAGATACGCAGTATTTT. It encodes CSLSGRGTDTQYF.

The V and J genes are TRBV2 and TRBJ2-1; 9 nucleotides agree with TRBD2. The junction had 4 bases not matched to a gene; V was cut back by 7 bases and J by 6 bases. The CDR3 is 13 residues long. The germline CDR1 and CDR2 sequences are SNHLY and FYNNEI. For the CDR3, the DNA is TGTGCCAGCATTGGACTAGCGACCAATGAGCAGTTCTTC. Residues: CASIGLATNEQFF.

This rearrangement joins TRBV27 to TRBJ2-1, with TRBD2 as a possible D gene (6 bases). This CDR3 contains 16 residues. CDR1 and CDR2 (germline): MNHEY, SMNVEV (reference sequence). Trimming stripped 0 bases from V and 3 bases from J, with 12 bases between. This CDR3 reads CASSLSTLAFYNEQFF. The CDR3, as DNA: TGTGCCAGCAGTTTATCGACGCTAGCGTTCTACAATGAGCAGTTCTTC.

The V call is TRBV11-2, the J call TRBJ2-3, with D perhaps TRBD2 (5 bases). The V gene's germline CDR1 is SGHAT and CDR2 FQNNGV. The germline V and J ends were trimmed by 2 bases and 2 bases, with 14 bases remaining between them. The CDR3 runs to 16 residues. The CDR3 loop is CASSLRSGPITDTQYF. The CDR3 DNA follows: TGTGCCAGCAGCTTACGGAGCGGCCCAATCACAGATACGCAGTATTTT.